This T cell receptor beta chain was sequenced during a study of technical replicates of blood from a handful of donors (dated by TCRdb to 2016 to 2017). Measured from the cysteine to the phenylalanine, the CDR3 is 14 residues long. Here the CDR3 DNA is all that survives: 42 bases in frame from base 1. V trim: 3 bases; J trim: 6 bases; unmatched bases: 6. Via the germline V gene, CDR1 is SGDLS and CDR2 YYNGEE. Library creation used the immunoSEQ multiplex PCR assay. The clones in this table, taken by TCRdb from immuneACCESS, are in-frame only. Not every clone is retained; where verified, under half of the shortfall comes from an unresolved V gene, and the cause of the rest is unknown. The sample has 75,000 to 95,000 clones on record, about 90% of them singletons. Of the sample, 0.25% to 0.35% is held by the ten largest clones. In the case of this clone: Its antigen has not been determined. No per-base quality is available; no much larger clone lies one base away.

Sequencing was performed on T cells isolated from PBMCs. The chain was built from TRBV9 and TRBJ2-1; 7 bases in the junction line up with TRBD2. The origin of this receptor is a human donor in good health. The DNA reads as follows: TGTGCCAGCAGCGGTGGGGTAGCGGGCAATGAGCAGTTCTTC. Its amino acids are CASSGGVAGNEQFF.